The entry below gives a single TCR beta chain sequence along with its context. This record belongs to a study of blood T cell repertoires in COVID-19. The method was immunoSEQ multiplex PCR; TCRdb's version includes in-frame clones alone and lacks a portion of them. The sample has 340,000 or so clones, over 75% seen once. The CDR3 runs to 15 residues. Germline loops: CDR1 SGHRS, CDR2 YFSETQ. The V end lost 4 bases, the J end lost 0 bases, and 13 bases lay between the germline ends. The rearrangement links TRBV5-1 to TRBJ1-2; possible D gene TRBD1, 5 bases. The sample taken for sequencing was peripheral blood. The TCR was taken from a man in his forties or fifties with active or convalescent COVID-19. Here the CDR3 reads CASSPAGEPNYGYTF. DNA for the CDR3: TGCGCCAGCAGCCCGGCGGGGGAGCCTAACTATGGCTACACCTTC.